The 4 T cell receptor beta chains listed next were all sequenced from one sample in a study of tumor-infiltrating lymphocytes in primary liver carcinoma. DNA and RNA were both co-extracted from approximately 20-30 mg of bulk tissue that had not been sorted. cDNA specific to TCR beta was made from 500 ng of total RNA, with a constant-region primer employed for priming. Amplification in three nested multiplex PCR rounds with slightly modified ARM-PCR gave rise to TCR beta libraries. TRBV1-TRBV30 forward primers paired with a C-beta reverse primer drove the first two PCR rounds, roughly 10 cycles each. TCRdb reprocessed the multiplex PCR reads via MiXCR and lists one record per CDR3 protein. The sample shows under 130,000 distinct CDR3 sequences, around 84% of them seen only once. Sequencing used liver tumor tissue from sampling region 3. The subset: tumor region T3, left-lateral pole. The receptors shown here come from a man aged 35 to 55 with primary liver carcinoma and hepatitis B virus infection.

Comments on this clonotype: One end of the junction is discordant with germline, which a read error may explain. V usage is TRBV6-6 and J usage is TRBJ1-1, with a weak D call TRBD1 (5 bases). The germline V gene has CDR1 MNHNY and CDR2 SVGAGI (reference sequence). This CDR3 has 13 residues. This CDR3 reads CASAGRADTDAIF. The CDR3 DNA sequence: TGTGCCAGCGCCGGCAGAGCGGACACTGATGCTATCTTT.

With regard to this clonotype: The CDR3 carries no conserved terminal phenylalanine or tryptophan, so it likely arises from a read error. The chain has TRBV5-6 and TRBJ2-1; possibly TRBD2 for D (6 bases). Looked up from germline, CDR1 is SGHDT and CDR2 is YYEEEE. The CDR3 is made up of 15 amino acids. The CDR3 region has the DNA TGTGCCAGCGTACGGGAGCGGCAATCCTACAATGTGCAGTTCATC. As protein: CASVRERQSYNVQFI.

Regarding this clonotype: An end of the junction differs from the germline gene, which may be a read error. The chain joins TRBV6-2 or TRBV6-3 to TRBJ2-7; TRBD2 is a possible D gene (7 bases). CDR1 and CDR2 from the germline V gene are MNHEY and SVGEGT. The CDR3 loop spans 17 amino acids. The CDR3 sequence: CASCRGRGGDLSYEQYF. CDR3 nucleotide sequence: TGTGCCAGCTGTAGGGGGAGGGGAGGAGATCTCTCCTACGAGCAATACTTC.

CDR3 amino acids: CAIRDRDKGMETQYF. The CDR3 DNA reads TGTGCCATCAGAGACCGGGACAAGGGGATGGAGACCCAGTACTTC. The genes are TRBV10-3 and TRBJ2-5; D is perhaps TRBD1 (6 bases). Trimming shortened V by 6 bases and J by 5 bases, and 19 bases separated the two germline ends. Germline V lookup: CDR1 ENHRY, CDR2 SYGVKD. CDR3 length: 15 residues.